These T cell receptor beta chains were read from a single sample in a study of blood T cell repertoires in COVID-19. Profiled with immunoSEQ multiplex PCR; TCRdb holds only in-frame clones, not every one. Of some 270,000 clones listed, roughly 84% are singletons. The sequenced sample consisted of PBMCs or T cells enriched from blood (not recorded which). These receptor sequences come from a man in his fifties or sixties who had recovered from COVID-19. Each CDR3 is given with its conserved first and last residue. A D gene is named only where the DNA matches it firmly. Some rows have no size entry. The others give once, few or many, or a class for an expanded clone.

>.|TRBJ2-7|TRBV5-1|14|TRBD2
TGCGCCAGCACATCCCTAGCGGGGTCAACAGAGCAGTACTTC
CASTSLAGSTEQYF
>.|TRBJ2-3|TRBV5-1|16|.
TGCGCCAGCAGCTTGACGGCGGGGAGGACCACAGATACGCAGTATTTT
CASSLTAGRTTDTQYF
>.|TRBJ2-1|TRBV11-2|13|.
TGTGCCAGCAGCTTCGAGCGGTACAATGAGCAGTTCTTC
CASSFERYNEQFF
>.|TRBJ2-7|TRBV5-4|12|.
TGTGCCAGCAGTGCGGACTCCTACGAGCAGTACTTC
CASSADSYEQYF
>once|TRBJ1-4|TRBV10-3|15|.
TGTGCCATCAGTGAACTACAGGGTATAGGTGAAAAACTGTTTTTT
CAISELQGIGEKLFF
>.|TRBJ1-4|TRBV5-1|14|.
TGCGCCAGCAGCTTGACGGGGGCTAATGAAAAACTGTTTTTT
CASSLTGANEKLFF
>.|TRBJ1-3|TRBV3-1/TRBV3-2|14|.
TGTGCCAGCAGCCAGCCAGATCTGGGAAACACCATATATTTT
CASSQPDLGNTIYF
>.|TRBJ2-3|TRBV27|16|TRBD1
TGTGCCAGCAGTAGCTCGGCGGGACAGGGATTAGATACGCAGTATTTT
CASSSSAGQGLDTQYF
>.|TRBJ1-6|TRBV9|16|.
TGTGCCAGCAGCGTAGATCCTGGACAGATCAATTCACCCCTCCACTTT
CASSVDPGQINSPLHF
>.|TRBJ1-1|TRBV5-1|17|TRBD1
TGCGCCAGCAGCCCGAACCCATTGACAGGGCTGAACACTGAAGCTTTCTTT
CASSPNPLTGLNTEAFF
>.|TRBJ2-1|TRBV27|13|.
TGTGCCAGCAGTTTAGCGAGGTACAATGAGCAGTTCTTC
CASSLARYNEQFF
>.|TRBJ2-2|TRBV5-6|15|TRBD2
TGTGCCAGCAGCTTAGGTCTAGCGGGATCCGGGGAGCTGTTTTTT
CASSLGLAGSGELFF
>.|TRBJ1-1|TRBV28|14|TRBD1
TGTGCCAGCAGTTTATTGCAGGGGGTGGCTGAAGCTTTCTTT
CASSLLQGVAEAFF
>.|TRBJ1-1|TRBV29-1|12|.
TGCAGCGTGAGACGGGTTAACACTGAAGCTTTCTTT
CSVRRVNTEAFF
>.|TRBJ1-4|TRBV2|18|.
TGTGCCAGCCGTGTCCTTGGAGGGGGGAGGGAAACTAATGAAAAACTGTTTTTT
CASRVLGGGRETNEKLFF
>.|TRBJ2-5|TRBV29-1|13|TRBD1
TGCAGCGCCCGGGACAGGGTCATAGAGACCCAGTACTTC
CSARDRVIETQYF
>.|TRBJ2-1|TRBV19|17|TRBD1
TGTGCCAGTAGTTCGCGGACAGGGCCGGGGGTCAACAATGAGCAGTTCTTC
CASSSRTGPGVNNEQFF
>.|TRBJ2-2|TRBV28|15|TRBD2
TGTGCCAGCAGTTTTCTTACTAGCGTCGGCGGGGAGCTGTTTTTT
CASSFLTSVGGELFF
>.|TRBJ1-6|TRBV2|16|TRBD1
TGTGCCAGCAGTGCAAGACAGGGGACCTATAATTCACCCCTCCACTTT
CASSARQGTYNSPLHF
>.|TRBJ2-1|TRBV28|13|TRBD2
TGTGCCAGCTGGACTAGCGGGAGATCTGAGCAGTTCTTC
CASWTSGRSEQFF
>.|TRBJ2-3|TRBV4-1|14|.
TGCGCCAGCAGCCAAACGGGGAACACAGATACGCAGTATTTT
CASSQTGNTDTQYF
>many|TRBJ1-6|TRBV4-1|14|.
TGCGCCAGCAGCCAAGGTTCTCCCAATTCACCCCTCCACTTT
CASSQGSPNSPLHF
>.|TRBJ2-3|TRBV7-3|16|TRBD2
TGTGCCAGCAGCCTGACTAGCGGGATGGGCACAGATACGCAGTATTTT
CASSLTSGMGTDTQYF
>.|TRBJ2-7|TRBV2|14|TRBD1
TGTGCCAGCAGTGAGACAGGGGGCCCCTACGAGCAGTACTTC
CASSETGGPYEQYF
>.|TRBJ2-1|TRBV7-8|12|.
TGTGCCAGCAGCGGGATAGGGGGTGAGCAGTTCTTC
CASSGIGGEQFF
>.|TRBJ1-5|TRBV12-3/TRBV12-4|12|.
TGTGCCAGCAGTGCTGGAGGCCGGCCCCAGCATTTT
CASSAGGRPQHF
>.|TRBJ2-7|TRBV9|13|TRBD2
TGTGCCAGCAGCGTAAGCGGGGATTACGAGCAGTACTTC
CASSVSGDYEQYF
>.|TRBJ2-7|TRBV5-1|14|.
TGCGCCAGCAGCTTGGACGGCGGTCTGAGGGAGCAGTACTTC
CASSLDGGLREQYF
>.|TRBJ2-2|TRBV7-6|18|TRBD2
TGTGCCAGCAGCTTAGCGCGGGAGGGGAGACTAGCGGGACGTGAGCTGTTTTTT
CASSLAREGRLAGRELFF
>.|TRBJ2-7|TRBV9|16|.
TGTGCCAGCAGCGTAGGGTTTGGGACTCTCGCCTACGAGCAGTACTTC
CASSVGFGTLAYEQYF
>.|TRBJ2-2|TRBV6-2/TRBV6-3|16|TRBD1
TGTGCCAGCAGTTACTCCGGACAGGGATGGACCGGGGAGCTGTTTTTT
CASSYSGQGWTGELFF
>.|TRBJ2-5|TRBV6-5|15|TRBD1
TGTGCCAGCAGTTACACGACAGGGGGACAAGAGACCCAGTACTTC
CASSYTTGGQETQYF
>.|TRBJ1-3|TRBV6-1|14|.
TGTGCCAGCAGTGAGCGGGGATTAGAGAACACCATATATTTT
CASSERGLENTIYF
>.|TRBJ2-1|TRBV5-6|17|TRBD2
TGTGCCAGCAGCTTGGCGGGGGGGTCAGGACGTGGCAATGAGCAGTTCTTC
CASSLAGGSGRGNEQFF
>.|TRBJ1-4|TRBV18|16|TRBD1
TGTGCCAGCTCCCAATCAGCCGGGACAGGGGGTGAAAAACTGTTTTTT
CASSQSAGTGGEKLFF
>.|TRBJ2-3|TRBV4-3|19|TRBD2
TGCGCCAGCAGCCAAGATTTAGGGTCTAGCGGGCCTGGCACAGATACGCAGTATTTT
CASSQDLGSSGPGTDTQYF
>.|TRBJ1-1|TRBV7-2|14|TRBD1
TGTGCCAGCAGCAAGACAGGGATGAACACTGAAGCTTTCTTT
CASSKTGMNTEAFF
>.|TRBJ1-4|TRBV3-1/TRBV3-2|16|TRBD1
TGTGCCAGCAGCCAACCCGGGACAGGGAAAAATGAAAAACTGTTTTTT
CASSQPGTGKNEKLFF
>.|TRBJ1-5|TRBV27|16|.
TGTGCCAGCAGTCTTAGTCCCCTTCAACGGGATCAGCCCCAGCATTTT
CASSLSPLQRDQPQHF
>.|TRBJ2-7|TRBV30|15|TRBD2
TGTGCCTGGAGTGGGGTAGCGGGGGCCTCCTACGAGCAGTACTTC
CAWSGVAGASYEQYF